This T cell receptor (beta chain) comes out of a study of human T cells and chemical hapten exposure (dated by TCRdb to about 2021). General notes on the study: For sensitization, 2% DPC in acetone was applied to a roughly 2 cm by roughly 2 cm area of upper inner arm skin. The patient cohort, mostly female, included alopecia areata with under or over 50% scalp involvement, alopecia totalis and alopecia universalis. Patch testing was done on the upper back using Finn chambers containing 0.01% DPC, and results were scored after 6 days according to International Contact Dermatitis Research Group standards. About 28 alopecia patients gave blood for TCR sequencing at one to four time points (pre-sensitization, 2, 6 and 24 weeks). In alopecia patients, the study followed how the peripheral blood TCR repertoire changed in vivo over primary and secondary sensitization to diphenylcyclopropenone (DPC), a hapten. Blood was sampled from patients pre-sensitization (week 0) and at 2, 6 and about 24 weeks after DPC sensitization. Patients additionally received weekly therapeutic DPC doses to the scalp throughout the approximately 25-week study period. Libraries were combined into a pool for sequencing, and differences in TCR yield between samples came mainly from small differences in library volumes within the pool.

General findings and caveats noted by the study authors: Patch test score was positively correlated with the number of PT1 expanded TCRs, with significance at thresholds 8, 16 and 32 but not at 4. Repeated subsampling changed both the strength of the expansion versus patch-test correlation and the threshold at which the correlation became significant. Alopecia, a presumed autoimmune disease, was present in all patients, so the immune response of the patients might differ from that of healthy individuals. DPC sensitization did not change how many TCRs were above 1 in 1000 frequency, and no evidence was found of alterations in global repertoire structure. Significantly more large CDR3 similarity clusters were formed by expanded TCRs than by pre-sensitization or healthy control sets, consistent with antigen-driven responses.

The intended sense of this specimen's time point label: pre-sensitization, week 0. The treatment or condition label of this sample denotes: therapeutic diphenylcyclopropenone sensitization with weekly scalp DPC. At every patch-test visit, the blood draw took place before the patch test was put on. To be eligible, patients had to be aged 18 to 70, diagnosed with alopecia and judged suitable for DPC therapy, while pregnant patients were excluded. Total RNA was isolated from unfractionated whole blood collected in Tempus Blood RNA tubes. This clonotype has a handful of counts. This clone's antigen is unknown. No qualities accompany the bases; no much larger clone lies one base away. V and J are truncated by 5 bases and 3 bases respectively, leaving an intervening sequence of 17 bases. From its cysteine to its phenylalanine, the CDR3 spans 17 amino acids. CDR3 DNA only is kept here, 51 bases in frame from base 1.

Library preparation was by RACE. For sequencing, a NextSeq 500 was employed. During library preparation, unique molecular identifiers were attached to individual cDNA molecules so that TCRs could be counted quantitatively and reproducibly. Each blood RNA sample was used to sequence both TCR alpha and TCR beta chains. In the original analysis: Samples had a median of 95,638 TCRs, with a range from roughly 20,000 to 690,600. V, J and CDR3 annotation of the TCR reads was performed with the Decombinator software suite. Every sample was subsampled to the same number of TCRs (28,000) for the PS versus PT1 abundance plots. Expanded TCRs were defined as absent before sensitization and observed at least eight times at the 2-week time point. The public reads were run again by TCRdb, first through fastp at Q25 and then through MiXCR, and only productive beta chains were kept. Rows are unified per CDR3 protein, each entry keeping the most common DNA and genes. Clone size and V and J calls follow TCRdb, not the original study. The table for this sample lists more than 80,000 distinct CDR3 sequences; roughly 12% of them were counted only once. Jointly, the top ten make up roughly 1.5% of the sample.

The chain was built from TRBV12-3 or TRBV12-4 and TRBJ2-6; the D gene is possibly TRBD1, with 6 bases matching. The sequencing here drew on whole blood, taken in connection with sensitization to the hapten diphenylcyclopropenone (DPC). The sequence was obtained from a woman aged 45-65 years with alopecia areata. Some clones in this sample may be carry-over from other donors' samples. The CDR3 protein is CASSATGFRIGANVLTF. The DNA sequence follows: TGTGCCAGCAGTGCAACAGGGTTCCGTATTGGGGCCAACGTCCTGACTTTC.